The present TCR beta chain was sequenced within a study of lymphopenia after photon versus proton radiotherapy. This CDR3 is built from 14 residues. CDR1 and CDR2 (germline): SGDLS, YYNGEE. V was trimmed by 0 bases and J by 4 bases, leaving 9 bases between them. The table came from immunoSEQ multiplex PCR; TCRdb's copy has only in-frame clones and leaves some out. The sample yields approximately 25,000 clones, roughly 85% seen once. The source material was peripheral blood, sampled from a patient treated with proton-based radiotherapy. The J gene is TRBJ2-3, the V gene TRBV9; D is undetermined. This clonotype was obtained from a woman between 65 and 79 years old with pancreatic cancer. The CDR3 loop is CASSVGPSADTQYF. The DNA of the CDR3 is TGTGCCAGCAGCGTAGGACCGAGCGCAGATACGCAGTATTTT.